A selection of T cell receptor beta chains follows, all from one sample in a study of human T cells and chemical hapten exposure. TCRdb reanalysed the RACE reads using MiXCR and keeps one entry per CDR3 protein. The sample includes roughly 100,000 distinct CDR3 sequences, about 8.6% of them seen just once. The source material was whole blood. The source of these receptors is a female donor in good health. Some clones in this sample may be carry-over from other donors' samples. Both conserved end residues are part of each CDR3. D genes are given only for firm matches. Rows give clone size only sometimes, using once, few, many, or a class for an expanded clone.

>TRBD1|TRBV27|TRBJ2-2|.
TGTGCCAGCAGTTGGTCACAGGGGGCTGTGAACACCGGGGAGCTGTTTTTT
CASSWSQGAVNTGELFF
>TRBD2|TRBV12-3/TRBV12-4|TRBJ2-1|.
TGTGCCAGCAGTTTCCTAGCGGGAATGCTGGATGAGCAGTTCTTC
CASSFLAGMLDEQFF
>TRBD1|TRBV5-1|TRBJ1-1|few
TGCGCCAGCAGCCCTGGACAGGGTGCATTATGGACTGAAGCTTTCTTT
CASSPGQGALWTEAFF
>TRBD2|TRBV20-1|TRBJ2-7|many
TGCAGTGCTAGACGGGGGACTAGCGGGTTCTCCTACGAGCAGTACTTC
CSARRGTSGFSYEQYF
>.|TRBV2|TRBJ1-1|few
TGTGCCAGCAGTGACGAAGGACACACTGAAGCTTTCTTT
CASSDEGHTEAFF
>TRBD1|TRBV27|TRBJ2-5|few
TGTGCCAGCAGTCAGGGGGACCAAGAGACCCAGTACTTC
CASSQGDQETQYF
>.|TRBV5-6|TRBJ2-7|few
TGTGCCAGCAGCTTGTTCACAAACGAGCAGTACTTC
CASSLFTNEQYF
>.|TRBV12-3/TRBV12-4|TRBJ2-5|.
TGTGCCAGCAGTTTGAGGGGGGTGGGGTCAGGGGTAGAGAAGACCCAGTACTTC
CASSLRGVGSGVEKTQYF
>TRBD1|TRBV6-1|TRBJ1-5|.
TGTGCCAGCAGTGGAGGACAGGGAGCTCTCCCCCAGCATTTT
CASSGGQGALPQHF
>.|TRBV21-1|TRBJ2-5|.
TGTGCCAGCAGCAAAGTCCCGGGGGCCCAAGAGACCCAGTACTTC
CASSKVPGAQETQYF
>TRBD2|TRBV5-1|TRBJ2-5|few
TGCGCCAGCAGCATGACTAGCGGGAGGGCCCAAGAGACCCAGTACTTC
CASSMTSGRAQETQYF
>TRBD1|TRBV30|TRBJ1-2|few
TGTGCCTGGAGTTTAGGACAGGGGGCTGGCTATGGCTACACCTTC
CAWSLGQGAGYGYTF
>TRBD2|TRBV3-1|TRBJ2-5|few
TGTGCCAGCAGCCCTAAGCTAGCGGTAAAAGAGACCCAGTACTTC
CASSPKLAVKETQYF
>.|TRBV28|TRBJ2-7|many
TGTGCCAGCAGTGCCCTAGGGTCATTCTCCTACGAGCAGTACTTC
CASSALGSFSYEQYF
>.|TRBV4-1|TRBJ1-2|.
TGCGCCAGCAGCCAGTACGACCGTTATGGCTGCACCTTC
CASSQYDRYGCTF
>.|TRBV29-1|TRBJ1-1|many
TGCAGCGTTGACAGGATAGGTGAAGCTTTCTTT
CSVDRIGEAFF
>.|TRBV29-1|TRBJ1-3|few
TGCAGCGTTGATCCTTCAGGGTCCGGAAACACCATATATTTT
CSVDPSGSGNTIYF
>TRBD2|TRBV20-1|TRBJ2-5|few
TGCAGTGCTAGAGGAGGGGCTAGCGGCCTCCCCCAAGAGACCCAGTACTTC
CSARGGASGLPQETQYF
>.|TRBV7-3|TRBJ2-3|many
TGTGCCAGCAGCCCATCGACTAGTGAAGATACGCAGTATTTT
CASSPSTSEDTQYF
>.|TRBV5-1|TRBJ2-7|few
TGCGCCAGCAGCTTGGGAACTACCGCCTCCTACGAGCAGTACTTC
CASSLGTTASYEQYF
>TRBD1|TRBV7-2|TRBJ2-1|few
TGTGCCAGCAGTTTCTCAGGGGGTTCCTACAATGAGCAGTTCTTC
CASSFSGGSYNEQFF
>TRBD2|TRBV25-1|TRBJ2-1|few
TGTGCCAGCAGTGATGGGCTAGCGGTCTCCTACAATGAGCAGTTCTTC
CASSDGLAVSYNEQFF
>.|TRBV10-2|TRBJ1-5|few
TGCGCCAGCAGTGTGCGTGTGGATCAGCCCCAGCATTTT
CASSVRVDQPQHF
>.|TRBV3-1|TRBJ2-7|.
TGTGCCAGCAGCCAAGATTTACAGGCCTTCTACGAGCAGTACTTC
CASSQDLQAFYEQYF
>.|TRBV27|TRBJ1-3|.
TGTGCCAGCGGAGGTACTTCTGGAAACACCATATATTTT
CASGGTSGNTIYF
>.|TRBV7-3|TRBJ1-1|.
TGTGCCAGCAGCTTAACTCAGGGAGACACTGAAGCTTTCTTT
CASSLTQGDTEAFF
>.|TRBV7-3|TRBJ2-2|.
TGTGCCAGCAGCGAACAGGATCGCGCCACCGGGGAGCTGTTTTTT
CASSEQDRATGELFF
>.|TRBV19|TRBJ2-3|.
TGTGCCAGTGACCCGGGGGGCACAGATACGCAGTATTTT
CASDPGGTDTQYF
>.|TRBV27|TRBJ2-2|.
TGTGCCAGCAGTTTTGGAGCCCCCGGGGAGCTGTTTTTT
CASSFGAPGELFF
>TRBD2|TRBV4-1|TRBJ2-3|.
TGCGCCAGCAGCCAAGAAGAAGGACTAGCGGTTCTTACCCTCACAGATACGCAGTATTTT
CASSQEEGLAVLTLTDTQYF
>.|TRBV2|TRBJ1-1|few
TGTGCCAGCAGTGACGACAGGTTGAACACTGAAGCTTTCTTT
CASSDDRLNTEAFF
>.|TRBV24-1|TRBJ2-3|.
TGTGCCACCAGTGTAGCGGACCGCGGGACAGATACGCAGTATTTT
CATSVADRGTDTQYF
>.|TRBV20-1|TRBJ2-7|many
TGCAGTGCTAGACGGCTAGCGTTGTCCTACGAGCAGTACTTC
CSARRLALSYEQYF
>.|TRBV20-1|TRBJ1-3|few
TGCAGTGCTAGAAATTCTGGAAACACCATATATTTT
CSARNSGNTIYF
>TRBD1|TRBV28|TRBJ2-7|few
TGTGCCAGCAGCTCAATTAGGAGATTGGGACAGCTCTCCTACGAGCAGTACTTC
CASSSIRRLGQLSYEQYF
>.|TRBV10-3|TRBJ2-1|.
TGTGCCATCAGCCGTGACGTGAATGAGCAGTTCTTC
CAISRDVNEQFF
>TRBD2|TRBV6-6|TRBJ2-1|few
TGTGCCAGCAGCCTAGAACGGGGGGATGAGCAGTTCTTC
CASSLERGDEQFF
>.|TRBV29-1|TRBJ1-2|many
TGCAGCGTTGACACAGGGCGAACCTATGGCTACACCTTC
CSVDTGRTYGYTF
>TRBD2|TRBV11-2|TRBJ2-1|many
TGTGCCAGCAGCTTTCGGCTAGCGGGAGGCAATGAGCAGTTCTTC
CASSFRLAGGNEQFF
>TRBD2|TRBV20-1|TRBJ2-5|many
TGCAGTGCTAGGTCGTCCAGCGGGAAAGAGACCCAGTACTTC
CSARSSSGKETQYF
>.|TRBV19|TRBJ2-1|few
TGTGCCAGTAGTACAGCAGGGGACTACAATGAGCAGTTCTTC
CASSTAGDYNEQFF
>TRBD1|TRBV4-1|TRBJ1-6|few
TGCGCCAGCAGGCGACAGGGGGCATATAATTCACCCCTCCACTTT
CASRRQGAYNSPLHF
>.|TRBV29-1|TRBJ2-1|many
TGCAGCGCCGAGGTGGACAGCTTCTACAATGAGCAGTTCTTC
CSAEVDSFYNEQFF
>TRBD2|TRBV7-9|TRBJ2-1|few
TGTGCCAGCAGCTTAGTCCCCGGGGGGGAGTTCTTC
CASSLVPGGEFF
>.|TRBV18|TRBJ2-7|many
TGTGCCAGCTCACCAAAGGGGGGGTCTCCCTACGAGCAGTACTTC
CASSPKGGSPYEQYF
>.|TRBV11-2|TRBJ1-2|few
TGTGCCAGCAGCGCCGCAGGACCAGGTCTTGTCTATGGCTACACCTTC
CASSAAGPGLVYGYTF
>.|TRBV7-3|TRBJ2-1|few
TGTGCCAGCAGGCGGGGGCGGGAGAGTGAGCAGTTCTTC
CASRRGRESEQFF
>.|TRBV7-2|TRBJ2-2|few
TGTGCCAGCAGCTTCTTCGCCGGGGAGCTGTTTTTT
CASSFFAGELFF
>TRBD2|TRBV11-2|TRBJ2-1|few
TGTGCCAGCAGCCGCGGCACTAGCGGACTCTTACATAATGAGCAGTTCTTC
CASSRGTSGLLHNEQFF
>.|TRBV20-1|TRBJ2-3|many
TGCAGTGCTAGGAGCCGGGAGAGGGGCACAGATACGCAGTATTTT
CSARSRERGTDTQYF
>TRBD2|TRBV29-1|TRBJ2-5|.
TGCAGCGTTGAAGGGGGGGGGAGAAGCTTTCAAGAGACCCAGTACTTC
CSVEGGGRSFQETQYF
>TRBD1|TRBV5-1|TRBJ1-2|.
TGCGCCAGCAGCTTGACGACAGGGGAAGAGGGTGGCTACACCTTC
CASSLTTGEEGGYTF
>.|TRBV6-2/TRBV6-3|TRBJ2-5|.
TGTGTCAGCAGTTTCCTAGCGCAGGAGACCCAGTACTTC
CVSSFLAQETQYF